This TCR beta chain came from a study of blood T cell repertoires in COVID-19. Study-level information: Acute and convalescent COVID-19 specimens originated in the United States, Italy and Spain. T cells, B-cell-depleted T cells, or PBMCs supplied cDNA or gDNA.

With V trimmed by 3 bases and J by 4 bases, 0 bases remained unmatched. The CDR3 has 13 residues. The germline gives CDR1 SGHTA, CDR2 FQGTGA. This clone was counted only a few times. Original processing notes: Nucleated cell number was recorded as an estimate derived from reference gene primer amplification. Profiling relied on immunoSEQ multiplex PCR, and the TCRdb table lists in-frame clones only, not all of them. V, J and clone size reflect that table, while D and trimming were determined from the DNA. The table includes 65,000 to 95,000 clones, around 81% detected once. Sequenced material: peripheral blood. The chain uses TRBV7-3 and TRBJ2-5; 9 bases are a match to TRBD1. This receptor was taken from a man older than 75 with active or convalescent COVID-19. Here the CDR3 reads CASSLTGGETQYF. DNA for the CDR3: TGTGCCAGCAGCTTGACAGGGGGAGAGACCCAGTACTTC.